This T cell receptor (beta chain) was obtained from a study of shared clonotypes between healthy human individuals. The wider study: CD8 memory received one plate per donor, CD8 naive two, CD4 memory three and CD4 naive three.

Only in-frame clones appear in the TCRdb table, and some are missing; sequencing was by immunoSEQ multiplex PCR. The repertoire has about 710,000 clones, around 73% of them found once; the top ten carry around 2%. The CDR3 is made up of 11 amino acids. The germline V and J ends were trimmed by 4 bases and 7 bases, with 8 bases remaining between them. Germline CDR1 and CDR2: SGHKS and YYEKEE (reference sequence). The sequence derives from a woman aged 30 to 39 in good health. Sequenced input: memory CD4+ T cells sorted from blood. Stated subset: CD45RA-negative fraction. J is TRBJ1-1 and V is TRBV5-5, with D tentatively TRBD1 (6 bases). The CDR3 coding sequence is TGTGCCAGCAGCCGGACAGATGAAGCTTTCTTT. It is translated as CASSRTDEAFF. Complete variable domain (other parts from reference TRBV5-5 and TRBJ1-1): DAGVTQSPTHLIKTRGQQVTLRCSPISGHKSVSWYQQVLGQGPQFIFQYYEKEERGRGNFPDRFSARQFPNYSSELNVNALLLGDSALYLCASSRTDEAFFGQGTRLTVV.